The 27 T cell receptor beta chains given below trace back to one sample, sequenced in a study of blood T cell repertoires in COVID-19. Measured with immunoSEQ multiplex PCR; TCRdb has only the in-frame clones, and not every one. In the table there are about 350,000 clones, around 90% of which are singletons. The specimen was peripheral blood. The receptors were gathered from a woman aged 18-29 years who had recovered from COVID-19.

The chain recombines TRBV7-9 with TRBJ1-1; TRBD1 agrees at 7 bases. The CDR3 extends over 14 amino acids. V lost 6 bases and J lost 7; bases outside the gene matches: 11. The germline V gene encodes CDR1 SEHNR and CDR2 FQNEAQ (reference sequence). The CDR3 DNA follows: TGTGCCAGCAGTCCCTCCGGGACAGCAAATGAAGCTTTCTTT. Translating it yields CASSPSGTANEAFF.

The V gene is TRBV10-3, the J gene TRBJ1-5, with 7 positions matching TRBD1. Germline V lookup: CDR1 ENHRY, CDR2 SYGVKD. Trimming at V came to 4 bases and at J to 4 bases, leaving 4 bases not matched to a gene. CDR3 length equals 14 residues. The CDR3 DNA reads TGTGCCATCAGTGTACAGGGGAGGAATCAGCCCCAGCATTTT. It translates to CAISVQGRNQPQHF.

The chain employs TRBV24-1 and TRBJ1-1; D gene uncertain. The CDR3 is made up of 13 amino acids. Germline V gives CDR1 KGHDR, CDR2 SFDVKD. The V gene lost 7 bases and the J gene lost 7 bases, with 15 bases spanning the gap. The DNA for the CDR3 is TGTGCCACCAGCTCTTTACTCAACGGTGAAGCTTTCTTT. It encodes CATSSLLNGEAFF.

The chain is built from TRBV5-1 and TRBJ2-3, with 9 nucleotides matching TRBD2. The J segment lost 4 bases and the V segment lost 1 base, leaving 1 base of the junction unmatched. This CDR3 comprises 14 residues. Germline V gene lookup returns CDR1 SGHRS and CDR2 YFSETQ. The DNA of the CDR3 is TGCGCCAGCAGCTTGTTAGCGGGAGCAGATACGCAGTATTTT. As protein: CASSLLAGADTQYF. The full variable domain, completed using reference TRBV5-1 and TRBJ2-3, is KAGVTQTPRYLIKTRGQQVTLSCSPISGHRSVSWYQQTPGQGLQFLFEYFSETQRNKGNFPGRFSGRQFSNSRSEMNVSTLELGDSALYLCASSLLAGADTQYFGPGTRLTVL.

The V call is TRBV5-1, the J call TRBJ2-5; 13 nucleotides match TRBD2. The V and J ends lost 5 bases and 4 bases, in that order; junction bases with no gene match: 5. The CDR3 length is 15 residues. The germline V gene has CDR1 SGHRS and CDR2 YFSETQ. CDR3 residues: CASRRGLAGPETQYF. The CDR3 nucleotides are TGCGCCAGCAGACGGGGACTAGCGGGACCAGAGACCCAGTACTTC.

Worth noting for this clone: One end of the junction does not line up with germline, which may come from a read error. The rearrangement uses TRBV7-2 and TRBJ2-5; 10 nucleotides agree with TRBD2. This CDR3 has 13 residues. CDR1 is SGHTA and CDR2 is FQGNSA in the germline V gene. In nucleotides, the CDR3 is TGTGCCAGCAGCCTAGCGGGAGCAGAGACCCAGTACTTC. Translation: CASSLAGAETQYF.

The CDR3 region has the DNA TGTGCCAGCACGGGGGTTGTGAGGGGTAATTCACCCCTCCACTTT. Protein sequence: CASTGVVRGNSPLHF. V is TRBV2 and J is TRBJ1-6, with a possible D match to TRBD1 (5 bases). This CDR3 has 15 residues. In germline, CDR1 is SNHLY, CDR2 FYNNEI. Trimming cost V 7 bases and J 6 bases, with 16 bases left between them.

This rearrangement joins TRBV5-6 to TRBJ1-1; no firm D call. Per the germline V gene, CDR1 is SGHDT and CDR2 is YYEEEE. V was cut by 0 bases and J by 0 bases, with 9 bases left in between. The CDR3 runs to 15 residues. CDR3 coding DNA: TGTGCCAGCAGCTTGGTTCGGAGAATGAACACTGAAGCTTTCTTT. It yields the protein CASSLVRRMNTEAFF.

The rearrangement links TRBV4-1 to TRBJ1-1, with 8 bases identical to TRBD1. The CDR3 is made up of 12 amino acids. The germline gives CDR1 MGHRA, CDR2 YSYEKL. The J segment lost 7 bases and the V segment lost 4 bases, leaving 2 bases of the junction unmatched. DNA of the CDR3: TGCGCCAGCAGCCTAGACAGGGGTGAAGCTTTCTTT. Translated: CASSLDRGEAFF.

The CDR3 sequence: CAWSVQLEDEQFF. Here the CDR3 DNA reads TGTGCCTGGAGTGTACAACTAGAGGATGAGCAGTTCTTC. The chain links TRBV30 to TRBJ2-1; tentative D call: TRBD2 (5 bases). V lost 0 bases and J 8 bases, leaving 11 bases between the germline ends. This CDR3 has 13 amino acids. Germline V gene data show CDR1 as GTSNPN and CDR2 as SVGIG (reference sequence). The variable domain in full, completed from reference TRBV30 and TRBJ2-1, reads SQTIHQWPATLVQPVGSPLSLECTVEGTSNPNLYWYRQAAGRGLQLLFYSVGIGQISSEVPQNLSASRPQDRQFILSSKKLLLSDSGFYLCAWSVQLEDEQFFGPGTRLTVL.

This clone was detected only once. This rearrangement joins TRBV6-6 to TRBJ1-1; D is unclear. Germline V gene data show CDR1 as MNHNY and CDR2 as SVGAGI (reference sequence). The CDR3 loop spans 13 amino acids. Trimming took off 0 bases at V and 4 bases at J, with 6 bases between the two ends. The CDR3 region is CASSYSYRTEAFF. CDR3 nucleotides: TGTGCCAGCAGTTACTCGTATCGCACTGAAGCTTTCTTT.

J is TRBJ1-2 and V is TRBV27, with a weak D call TRBD1 (5 bases). CDR3 size: 14 residues. Germline-derived CDR1 and CDR2 are MNHEY and SMNVEV (reference sequence). V was trimmed by 0 bases and J by 4 bases, leaving 9 bases between them. CDR3 nucleotide sequence: TGTGCCAGCAGTTTATCCGGGGGAATCTATGGCTACACCTTC. Translating gives CASSLSGGIYGYTF.

The genes are TRBV11-3 and TRBJ2-3; TRBD1 agrees at 10 bases. The CDR3 is 16 amino acids. The germline V gene has CDR1 SGHNT and CDR2 YENEEA. The trim removed 1 base at V and 1 base at J, leaving 2 bases unmatched. The CDR3 sequence is CASSLGTGGGTDTQYF. CDR3 bases: TGTGCCAGCAGCTTAGGGACAGGGGGTGGCACAGATACGCAGTATTTT.

The chain has TRBV5-6 and TRBJ2-7; TRBD1 might be the D (6 bases). V gave up 4 bases and J gave up 1 base, with 18 bases separating them. Germline CDR1 reads SGHDT; CDR2 reads YYEEEE. The CDR3 runs 16 residues. CDR3 nucleotide sequence: TGTGCCAGCAGCCTGACGGCAGGGGTCGATTCCTACGAGCAGTACGTC. This translates into CASSLTAGVDSYEQYV.

The V gene is TRBV11-3, the J gene TRBJ2-1; 10 nucleotides align to TRBD2. The V and J ends lost 7 bases and 5 bases, in that order; junction bases with no gene match: 8. The CDR3 runs to 15 residues. Germline V gives CDR1 SGHNT, CDR2 YENEEA. The CDR3 sequence is CASTPRTSGNNEQFF. The CDR3 DNA reads as TGTGCCAGCACCCCCAGGACTAGCGGAAACAATGAGCAGTTCTTC.

The chain uses TRBV7-9 and TRBJ1-1; a possible D gene is TRBD1 (6 bases). The CDR3 contains 17 residues. V was clipped by 1 base and J by 1 base, with 16 bases between them. Germline V gives CDR1 SEHNR, CDR2 FQNEAQ (reference sequence). Here the CDR3 DNA reads TGTGCCAGCAGCTTAGTTACGGGGGGCTTGAGGAACACTGAAGCTTTCTTT. It encodes CASSLVTGGLRNTEAFF.

The chain uses TRBV25-1 and TRBJ2-5; D might be TRBD1 (5 bases). Per germline, CDR1 MGHDK and CDR2 SYGVNS. This CDR3 comprises 13 residues. The V end lost 5 bases, the J end lost 1 base, and 8 bases lay between the germline ends. CDR3 in DNA: TGTGCCAGCAGTCCAGGGTCCCAAGAGACCCAGTACTTC. Its protein is CASSPGSQETQYF.

The V and J genes are TRBV24-1 and TRBJ2-1; 7 nucleotides agree with TRBD2. Trimming cost V 4 bases and J 12 bases; bases outside gene matches: 11. The germline V gene has CDR1 KGHDR and CDR2 SFDVKD. The CDR3 extends over 14 amino acids. The DNA for the CDR3 is TGTGCCACCAGTGACCTCTCGGGAGGTTCGAGGCAGTTCTTC. This encodes CATSDLSGGSRQFF.

This chain links TRBV9 with TRBJ2-1; 7 bases are shared with TRBD2. Germline CDR1 SGDLS, CDR2 YYNGEE. The CDR3 runs to 12 residues. With V trimmed by 2 bases and J by 15 bases, 8 bases remained unmatched. The CDR3 reads CASSVGGSYVFF. The DNA for the CDR3 is TGTGCCAGCAGCGTCGGCGGGAGCTATGTGTTCTTC.

With respect to this clone: The same CDR3 arises from other DNA sequences in this sample as well. The V call is TRBV12-5, the J call TRBJ2-1; D is perhaps TRBD2 (5 bases). V was cut by 5 bases and J by 1 base, with 12 bases left in between. The CDR3 runs to 15 residues. Germline V lookup: CDR1 LGHNT, CDR2 FRNRAP. The CDR3 DNA sequence: TGTGCTAGTGGTCCACCCCGGGGTTCCTACAATGAGCAGTTCTTC. Its translation: CASGPPRGSYNEQFF.

The DNA of the CDR3 is TGCGCCAGCCGGGGGGTTTTAAACACTGAAGCTTTCTTT. The encoded protein is CASRGVLNTEAFF. The chain joins TRBV5-1 to TRBJ1-1, with D perhaps matching TRBD1 (5 bases). Germline assignment: CDR1 SGHRS and CDR2 YFSETQ. The V end was cut by 7 bases, the J end by 2 bases, with 12 bases between. This CDR3 has 13 amino acids. The full variable domain, rest sourced from reference TRBV5-1 and TRBJ1-1, is KAGVTQTPRYLIKTRGQQVTLSCSPISGHRSVSWYQQTPGQGLQFLFEYFSETQRNKGNFPGRFSGRQFSNSRSEMNVSTLELGDSALYLCASRGVLNTEAFFGQGTRLTVV.

V gene TRBV5-6 combines with J gene TRBJ1-2, with D unclear. V gave up 5 bases and J gave up 10 bases, with 24 bases separating them. CDR1 SGHDT and CDR2 YYEEEE come from the germline V gene. The CDR3 length is 15 residues. CDR3 loop: CASSKPRVSPSAYTF. The CDR3 DNA sequence: TGTGCCAGCAGTAAACCCCGGGTTAGTCCTAGCGCCTACACCTTC.

The chain uses TRBV4-2 and TRBJ1-1; 9 bases line up with TRBD1. Germline-derived CDR1 and CDR2 are LGHNA and YNFKEQ. V was clipped by 3 bases and J by 0 bases; unmatched bases: 11. This CDR3 is 18 amino acids long. The CDR3: CASSHLTMRTGVNTEAFF. The CDR3 region has the DNA TGTGCCAGCAGCCACTTGACGATGAGGACAGGGGTGAACACTGAAGCTTTCTTT.

This clone came up a few times. The rearrangement uses TRBV27 and TRBJ1-6; 11 bases map to TRBD1. Germline lookup yields CDR1 MNHEY and CDR2 SMNVEV (reference sequence). The CDR3 extends over 17 amino acids. After removal of 5 bases from V and 5 bases from J, the junction contained 8 bases not matched to a gene. Here the CDR3 reads CASSARTGGEDNSPLHF. CDR3 in DNA: TGTGCCAGCAGTGCACGGACAGGGGGCGAAGATAATTCACCCCTCCACTTT.

The CDR3 DNA reads as TGCGCCAGCAGCTTGTCGGGGGACACTGAAGCTTTCTTT. This gives the protein CASSLSGDTEAFF. The V and J genes are TRBV5-1 and TRBJ1-1; weak D call: TRBD1 (5 bases). The germline V and J ends were trimmed by 1 base and 3 bases, with 7 bases remaining between them. CDR1 is SGHRS and CDR2 is YFSETQ in the germline V gene. The CDR3 is made up of 13 amino acids.

This chain connects TRBV11-2 to TRBJ2-5; D is possibly TRBD2 (5 bases). Germline V gives CDR1 SGHAT, CDR2 FQNNGV. CDR3 length: 15 residues. The V gene lost 1 base and the J gene lost 9 bases, with 18 bases spanning the gap. In DNA, the CDR3 is TGTGCCAGCAGCTTAGTAGGAGGCGGGCCCGGGGCCCAGTACTTC. Translated, it gives CASSLVGGGPGAQYF.

This sequence joins TRBV5-5 and TRBJ2-2, with TRBD1 matching 7 bases. CDR1 and CDR2 from the germline V gene are SGHKS and YYEKEE (reference sequence). This CDR3 is built from 16 residues. With 4 bases clipped from V and 6 bases from J, the junction kept 12 bases outside the gene matches. CDR3 region: CASSATRDSRPGELFF. The DNA for the CDR3 is TGTGCCAGCAGCGCAACCCGGGACAGTAGACCCGGGGAGCTGTTTTTT.